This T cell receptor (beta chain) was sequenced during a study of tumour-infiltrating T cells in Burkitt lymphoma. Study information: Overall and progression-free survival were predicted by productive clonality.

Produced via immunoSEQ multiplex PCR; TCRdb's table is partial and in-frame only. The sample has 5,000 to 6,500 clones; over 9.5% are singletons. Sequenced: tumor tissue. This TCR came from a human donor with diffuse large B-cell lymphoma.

This CDR3 reads CASSTSSNLRGAASNEKLFF. In DNA, the CDR3 is TGTGCCAGTAGTACCTCGAGTAACCTCCGTGGGGCGGCATCTAATGAAAAACTGTTTTTT. This chain uses TRBV19 with TRBJ1-4; TRBD1 is a possible D gene (5 bases). Looked up from germline, CDR1 is LNHDA and CDR2 is SQIVND (reference sequence). CDR3 length equals 20 residues. Trimming stripped 4 bases from V and 3 bases from J, with 27 bases between. Variable domain in full (rest from reference TRBV19 and TRBJ1-4): DGGITQSPKYLFRKEGQNVTLSCEQNLNHDAMYWYRQDPGQGLRLIYYSQIVNDFQKGDIAEGYSVSREKKESFPLTVTSAQKNPTAFYLCASSTSSNLRGAASNEKLFFGSGTQLSVL.